These 4 T cell receptor beta chains originate from one sample sequenced in a study of cytomegalovirus exposure and HLA in healthy donors. The assay was immunoSEQ multiplex PCR, and TCRdb's table has in-frame clones only and misses some. The sample has about 130,000 clones, about 90% seen once. The specimen sequenced was PBMCs. The receptors were gathered from a man younger than 45 in good health and CMV-seronegative.

J is TRBJ2-7 and V is TRBV12-5; TRBD2 agrees at 7 bases. CDR1 and CDR2 from the germline V gene are LGHNT and FRNRAP. This CDR3 is built from 14 residues. With 7 bases clipped from V and 7 bases from J, the junction kept 13 bases outside the gene matches. The chain's CDR3 is CASALPGRVVEQYF. The CDR3 DNA reads as TGTGCTAGTGCCTTGCCAGGGAGGGTGGTGGAGCAGTACTTC.

The chain uses TRBV5-4 and TRBJ1-6; 9 bases agree with TRBD1. Germline V gene sequence: CDR1 SGHNT, CDR2 YYREEE (reference sequence). The V gene end was trimmed by 4 bases and the J gene end by 7 bases; junction bases not matched to a gene: 6. The CDR3 loop spans 15 amino acids. CDR3 in amino acids: CASSLQGAVNSPLHF. The CDR3, as DNA: TGTGCCAGCAGCCTACAGGGGGCAGTCAATTCACCCCTCCACTTT.

The chain carries TRBV6-6 and TRBJ2-1; 8 nucleotides align to TRBD2. The CDR3 has 15 amino acids. CDR1 and CDR2 (germline): MNHNY, SVGAGI (reference sequence). V lost 2 bases, J lost 9 bases, and 9 bases stayed unmatched. The CDR3 bases are TGTGCCAGCAGTTACCGGGACATCGGGAGGGGTGAGCAGTTCTTC. Its translation: CASSYRDIGRGEQFF.

CDR3 loop: CASSLDRVYTF. CDR3 nucleotide sequence: TGTGCCAGCAGCTTGGACAGGGTCTACACCTTC. The J gene is TRBJ1-2, the V gene TRBV9, with 8 bases aligning to TRBD1. Germline V gene lookup returns CDR1 SGDLS and CDR2 YYNGEE. The junction had 3 bases not matched to a gene; V was cut back by 4 bases and J by 10 bases. The CDR3 length is 11 residues.